The 18 T cell receptor beta chains below all came from one sample that was sequenced in a study of T cell repertoires in cytomegalovirus infection. TCRdb re-called the reads through MiXCR, storing one row per CDR3 protein. The sample lists 90,000 to 130,000 distinct CDR3 sequences, around 9.1% occurring once. For these receptors, no antigen is known. Sequenced sample: PBMCs, sequenced either directly or after in vitro stimulation (not recorded which). These receptor sequences come from a human donor in good health (CMV status not recorded). Some clones in this sample may be carry-over from other donors' samples.

This clonotype was counted ten times or more. The chain employs TRBV7-2 and TRBJ2-7, with 8 bases matching TRBD2. This CDR3 spans 14 amino acids. V dropped 5 bases and J dropped 2; count of bases not matched to a gene: 5. Germline-derived CDR1 and CDR2 are SGHTA and FQGNSA. The CDR3 protein is CASSPTSGPYEQYF. The DNA for the CDR3 is TGTGCCAGCAGCCCCACTAGCGGCCCCTACGAGCAGTACTTC.

This clonotype showed up many times. The chain employs TRBV7-3 and TRBJ1-2, with 7 positions matching TRBD1. There are 14 residues in the CDR3. Germline values: CDR1 SGHTA, CDR2 FQGTGA. V shed 7 bases and J 8 bases; nucleotides not matched to a gene: 13. The CDR3 reads CASNTAGGAHGYTF. The CDR3 nucleotides are TGTGCCAGCAACACCGCAGGGGGGGCGCACGGCTACACCTTC.

This clonotype is classed as medium-sized (0.01 to 0.1%). CDR3 DNA sequence: TGTGCCAGCAGCTTACTAGACCTTGTAATCTACAATGAGCAGTTCTTC. Its translation is CASSLLDLVIYNEQFF. The chain carries TRBV7-9 and TRBJ2-1; D ambiguous. V shed 2 bases and J shed 3 bases, with 14 bases lying between them. The CDR3 has 16 amino acids. Germline assignment: CDR1 SEHNR and CDR2 FQNEAQ (reference sequence).

The chain couples TRBV12-5 to TRBJ1-1; D possibly corresponds to TRBD1 (5 bases). Trimming shortened V by 1 base and J by 5 bases, and 17 bases separated the two germline ends. The V gene's germline CDR1 is LGHNT and CDR2 FRNRAP. The CDR3 runs 16 residues. The CDR3 sequence: CASGLDLRTRGTEAFF. The CDR3 DNA is TGTGCTAGTGGTTTGGATCTCCGGACCCGGGGGACTGAAGCTTTCTTT.

Only a few counts were recorded for this clonotype. V gene TRBV6-6 combines with J gene TRBJ2-3; D ambiguous. Germline lookup yields CDR1 MNHNY and CDR2 SVGAGI (reference sequence). Trimming took off 6 bases at V and 1 base at J, with 11 bases between the two ends. The CDR3 consists of 14 residues. The CDR3 nucleotides read TGTGCCAGCAGGGGGTCAGCTGGCACAGATACGCAGTATTTT. This translates into CASRGSAGTDTQYF.

There are many counts of this clonotype. V is TRBV28 and J is TRBJ2-2, with TRBD2 matching over 7 bases. The J segment lost 4 bases and the V segment lost 7 bases, leaving 6 bases of the junction unmatched. The CDR3 is made up of 14 amino acids. CDR1 MDHEN and CDR2 SYDVKM come from the germline V gene. Written as DNA, the CDR3 is TGTGCCAGCACCCAGCGGGATCTCACCGGGGAGCTGTTTTTT. This gives the protein CASTQRDLTGELFF. Variable domain in full (rest from reference TRBV28 and TRBJ2-2): DVKVTQSSRYLVKRTGEKVFLECVQDMDHENMFWYRQDPGLGLRLIYFSYDVKMKEKGDIPEGYSVSREKKERFSLILESASTNQTSMYLCASTQRDLTGELFFGEGSRLTVL.

There are many counts of this clonotype. The chain is built from TRBV11-2 and TRBJ2-7; D is perhaps TRBD1 or TRBD2 (6 bases each). Germline loops: CDR1 SGHAT, CDR2 FQNNGV. There are 16 residues in the CDR3. The V gene lost 1 base and the J gene lost 7 bases, with 20 bases spanning the gap. CDR3: CASSLGTGGPTREQYF. Written as DNA, the CDR3 is TGTGCCAGCAGCTTAGGTACCGGGGGCCCTACTAGAGAGCAGTACTTC.

This clonotype occurred many times. V and J are TRBV12-5 and TRBJ2-1; a possible D gene is TRBD2 (6 bases). The CDR3 runs to 15 residues. Trimming stripped 5 bases from V and 0 bases from J, with 11 bases between. The germline CDR1 and CDR2 sequences are LGHNT and FRNRAP. The CDR3 nucleotides read TGTGCTAGTGGTCTCGGGGGAAGCTCCTACAATGAGCAGTTCTTC. It yields the protein CASGLGGSSYNEQFF.

This clonotype came up many times. The chain combines TRBV24-1 with TRBJ2-5; 11 nucleotides match TRBD2. CDR1 and CDR2 from the germline V gene are KGHDR and SFDVKD. The J segment lost 1 base and the V segment lost 2 bases, leaving 2 bases of the junction unmatched. This CDR3 contains 16 residues. CDR3 loop: CATSDSTSGTQETQYF. As DNA, the CDR3 is TGTGCCACCAGTGATTCGACTAGCGGGACCCAAGAGACCCAGTACTTC.

There are many counts of this clonotype. V usage is TRBV20-1 and J usage is TRBJ1-2; 7 bases map to TRBD1. The CDR3 sequence is 13 residues long. The V gene's germline CDR1 is DFQATT and CDR2 SNEGSKA (reference sequence). Here the CDR3 reads CRPRGTENYGYTF. The DNA of the CDR3 is TGCAGGCCCCGGGGGACAGAGAACTATGGCTACACCTTC.

The chain combines TRBV5-4 with TRBJ2-2, with D unclear. Trimming left V 0 bases short and J 0 bases short, with 18 bases between. CDR3 length: 19 amino acids. CDR1 and CDR2 from the germline V gene are SGHNT and YYREEE (reference sequence). This CDR3 is CASSLAEKILPTNTGELFF. The CDR3 DNA sequence: TGTGCCAGCAGCTTGGCCGAGAAGATACTCCCTACGAACACCGGGGAGCTGTTTTTT.

This clonotype showed up many times. The chain combines TRBV12-3 or TRBV12-4 with TRBJ1-5, with D possibly being TRBD1 (5 bases). Between the trimmed V and J ends, which lost 6 bases and 4 bases, there was a span of 10 bases. The length of the CDR3 is 13 residues. CDR3 sequence: CASRGTVNQPQHF. The CDR3 DNA is TGTGCCAGCAGAGGGACGGTTAATCAGCCCCAGCATTTT.

This clonotype was seen at least ten times. The J gene is TRBJ1-2, the V gene TRBV20-1, with D maybe TRBD1 (5 bases). Trimming cost V 3 bases and J 8 bases, with 19 bases left between them. The germline V gene encodes CDR1 DFQATT and CDR2 SNEGSKA (reference sequence). The CDR3 is 14 residues long. The DNA for the CDR3 is TGCAGTGCTAGGTTTGGGGGTAACGTATTGGGCTACACCTTC. This codes for CSARFGGNVLGYTF.

This chain uses TRBV4-1 with TRBJ1-5; 7 nucleotides agree with TRBD1. V lost 3 bases to trimming and J lost 3 bases; unmatched junction nucleotides: 5. Looked up from germline, CDR1 is MGHRA and CDR2 is YSYEKL. This CDR3 is built from 15 residues. CDR3 protein: CASSQPGQPNQPQHF. CDR3 nucleotide sequence: TGCGCCAGCAGCCAGCCGGGACAGCCCAATCAGCCCCAGCATTTT.

The chain links TRBV4-2 to TRBJ1-3; D is possibly TRBD1 (5 bases). CDR3 length: 14 amino acids. Trimming pared 6 bases from V and 3 bases from J, leaving 12 bases between. Germline V gene data show CDR1 as LGHNA and CDR2 as YNFKEQ. CDR3 nucleotide sequence: TGTGCCAGCAGGGCGGGGACTTTTGGAAACACCATATATTTT. It yields the protein CASRAGTFGNTIYF.

The V gene is TRBV2, the J gene TRBJ2-2; D is unclear. Trimming took off 0 bases at V and 8 bases at J, with 13 bases between the two ends. The germline CDR1 and CDR2 sequences are SNHLY and FYNNEI. This CDR3 spans 15 amino acids. As DNA, the CDR3 is TGTGCCAGCAGTGAAGCTTCCCAGTTTTCAGGGGAGCTGTTTTTT. Amino acid sequence: CASSEASQFSGELFF.

This clonotype occurred many times. The chain has TRBV12-3 or TRBV12-4 and TRBJ1-1; D possibly corresponds to TRBD1 (6 bases). The CDR3 is made up of 14 amino acids. Trimming stripped 7 bases from V and 1 base from J, with 13 bases between. CDR3 residues: CASTQRTANTEAFF. The CDR3 nucleotides read TGTGCCAGCACCCAGAGGACAGCGAACACTGAAGCTTTCTTT.

The sample holds a few counts of this clonotype. The chain uses TRBV12-3 or TRBV12-4 and TRBJ1-3; D might be TRBD1 (5 bases). Trimming took off 4 bases at V and 0 bases at J, with 7 bases between the two ends. This CDR3 is built from 14 residues. CDR3 in DNA: TGTGCCAGCAGTTACGACAGCTCTGGAAACACCATATATTTT. Its translation is CASSYDSSGNTIYF.